This T cell receptor beta chain was recorded in a study of T cell responses to AZD1222 COVID-19 vaccine. Study-level results: The number of AZD1222 recipients seropositive at baseline was only five or six. Spike was spanned by vaccine-associated CD4 TCRs, which were dominant at 160-218 and 743-854.

The assay was immunoSEQ multiplex PCR, and TCRdb's table has in-frame clones only and misses some. The sample lists around 140,000 clones, 80% to 90% occurring once. In regard to this clone: Its antigen is still unknown.

This TCR derives from an adult in good health. The sample was peripheral blood, taken on day 0 of AZD1222 vaccination.

CDR3 sequence: CASSPGVNEKLFF. CDR3 bases: TGTGCCAGCTCACCAGGAGTCAATGAAAAACTGTTTTTT. The V gene is TRBV18, the J gene TRBJ1-4, with no clear D. With 2 bases removed from V and 5 bases from J, the gap between germline ends came to 6 bases. The germline V gene encodes CDR1 KGHSH and CDR2 LQKENI. The CDR3 is made up of 13 amino acids.